This TCR beta chain was identified in a study of blood T cell repertoires in COVID-19. Looking at the study overall: The study drew acute and convalescent COVID-19 samples from the United States, Italy and Spain. PBMCs, B-cell-depleted T cells, or T cells provided the cDNA or gDNA that made up the material.

The V end lost 0 bases, the J end lost 4 bases, and 9 bases lay between the germline ends. Germline CDR1 is MGHRA and CDR2 is YSYEKL. The CDR3 has 14 residues. In the authors' workflow: For nucleated cells, counts were estimated from reference gene primer amplification. TCRdb's copy holds only in-frame clones and misses some; the assay was immunoSEQ multiplex PCR. V, J and clone size were drawn from that table, and D and trimming were deduced from the DNA. The sample consists of around 100,000 clones, 85% to 90% of them appearing once. This receptor was obtained from a human donor in a cohort sampled during active COVID-19. The sequencing sample was made of peripheral blood. V is TRBV4-1 and J is TRBJ1-1; D not resolved. CDR3 region: CASSQDSRPTEAFF. The CDR3 region has the DNA TGCGCCAGCAGCCAAGATTCTAGACCCACTGAAGCTTTCTTT.